A single T cell receptor (beta chain) is shown here with its context. This sample is part of a study of blood T cell repertoires in COVID-19. Study overall: PBMCs, B-cell-depleted T cells, or T cells provided the cDNA or gDNA that made up the material.

Per germline, CDR1 KGHSH and CDR2 LQKENI. The CDR3 contains 17 residues. V gave up 3 bases and J gave up 0 bases, with 12 bases separating them. Methods used by the authors: Nucleated cell number was recorded as an estimate derived from reference gene primer amplification. Sequenced by immunoSEQ multiplex PCR; TCRdb stores in-frame clones only, minus some. V, J and clone size derive from that table, while D and trimming were established from the DNA sequence. The data show under 200,000 clones, roughly 90% seen once. Material: peripheral blood. The genes are TRBV18 and TRBJ2-6, with D tentatively TRBD1 (5 bases). The sequence was obtained from a man between 18 and 35 years old with active or convalescent COVID-19. CDR3 DNA: TGTGCCAGCTCACCCAGGGAAGGACCCTCTGGGGCCAACGTCCTGACTTTC. Its translation is CASSPREGPSGANVLTF.